This entry features one TCR beta chain sequence. Its antigen is unknown. The CDR3 has 15 residues. Trimming left V 2 bases short and J 4 bases short, with 13 bases between. CDR1 SGHTA and CDR2 FQGNSA come from the germline V gene. This sample stems from a study of T-cell memory formation after mild COVID-19. Overall study findings and caveats: Some clones that responded turned up in pre-infection memory, which suggests that cross-reactive memory joined in. From day 15 to 85, contracting clones were balanced between CD4 and CD8, whereas later expanders leaned toward CD4+.

Constant-segment-primed 5'RACE gave TCR alpha and TCR beta cDNA libraries with sample barcodes and UMIs. TCRdb reanalysed the 5' RACE reads using MiXCR and keeps one entry per CDR3 protein. This table has 400,000 to 450,000 distinct CDR3 sequences, about a sixth appearing once. V and J are TRBV7-2 and TRBJ2-3, with no clear D. The sequence was obtained from a man younger than 30 who had mild COVID-19 (a few samples of this study predate the infection). Cell type and time point are not known. The material sequenced was PBMCs or a T cell subset sorted from them (not recorded which). For the CDR3, the DNA is TGTGCCAGCAGCTTATACTCCCCCGGCGCAGATACGCAGTATTTT. Translated: CASSLYSPGADTQYF.